The 15 T cell receptor beta chains listed next were all sequenced from one sample in a study of T cell responses to AZD1222 COVID-19 vaccine. Repertoires were generated with immunoSEQ multiplex PCR, while TCRdb's copy carries only in-frame clones and drops some. The data hold approximately 130,000 clones, with approximately 90% observed a single time. The source material was peripheral blood, sampled on day 0 of AZD1222 vaccination. The receptors were sampled from an adult in good health.

Remarks on this clone: At one end, the junction sequence differs from germline, possibly due to a read error. CDR3 sequence reads: CASTLRQAEAFF. CDR3 DNA: TGTGCCAGCACTTTAAGGCAGGCTGAAGCTTTCTTT. The genes are TRBV12-3 or TRBV12-4 and TRBJ1-1; no clear D. CDR3 length: 12 amino acids.

The chain has TRBV11-2 and TRBJ2-7; D is unclear. Looked up from germline, CDR1 is SGHAT and CDR2 is FQNNGV. This CDR3 is built from 13 residues. Trimming pared 2 bases from V and 6 bases from J, leaving 11 bases between. The CDR3 DNA sequence: TGTGCCAGCAGCTTAATGGTTGGCGGCGAGCAGTACTTC. It translates to CASSLMVGGEQYF.

V and J are TRBV9 and TRBJ2-2; 11 bases line up with TRBD1. This CDR3 has 16 amino acids. Germline lookup yields CDR1 SGDLS and CDR2 YYNGEE. The junction had 5 bases not matched to a gene; V was cut back by 0 bases and J by 7 bases. The CDR3 bases are TGTGCCAGCAGCGTAGCGGGGACAGGGGGTAACGGGGAGCTGTTTTTT. It codes for CASSVAGTGGNGELFF.

The V call is TRBV15, the J call TRBJ2-7; D ambiguous. Germline V gives CDR1 LNHNV, CDR2 YYDKDF (reference sequence). Trimming removed 5 bases at V and 3 bases at J, with 14 bases between. The CDR3 totals 14 residues. The CDR3 DNA follows: TGTGCCACCAGCGGACCTAGTAATAGCTACGAGCAGTACTTC. Amino acids: CATSGPSNSYEQYF.

This chain uses TRBV6-5 with TRBJ2-5; maybe TRBD1 (5 bases). The CDR3 runs to 15 residues. The V gene's germline CDR1 is MNHEY and CDR2 SVGAGI. V was shortened by 6 bases and J by 2 bases, with 16 bases between the two germline ends. The CDR3 protein is CASSDGLQGQETQYF. The CDR3 nucleotides read TGTGCCAGCAGCGATGGGCTTCAGGGACAAGAGACCCAGTACTTC.

This chain uses TRBV5-1 with TRBJ2-3; D perhaps matches TRBD2 (5 bases). Germline loops: CDR1 SGHRS, CDR2 YFSETQ. V lost 0 bases and J lost 1, with 12 bases in between. CDR3 length: 16 residues. The CDR3 coding sequence is TGCGCCAGCAGCTTGGGGGAGTCCAGCGGCACAGATACGCAGTATTTT. It encodes CASSLGESSGTDTQYF.

This clone was seen a single time. The chain recombines TRBV6-4 with TRBJ1-6, with TRBD1 matching 9 bases. The V gene end was trimmed by 0 bases and the J gene end by 6 bases; junction bases not matched to a gene: 3. From germline, CDR1 is MRHNA and CDR2 SNTAGT. The CDR3 totals 16 residues. CDR3 sequence: CASSDSPGQGNSPLHF. The CDR3 nucleotides are TGTGCCAGCAGTGACTCGCCGGGACAGGGTAATTCACCCCTCCACTTT.

This chain uses TRBV5-5 with TRBJ2-5; 7 bases align to TRBD1. The CDR3 extends over 15 amino acids. V shed 2 bases, J shed 4 bases, and the junction held 8 bases outside the gene matches. In germline, CDR1 is SGHKS, CDR2 YYEKEE (reference sequence). The CDR3 sequence is CASSFPGGNRETQYF. CDR3 nucleotide sequence: TGTGCCAGCAGCTTCCCAGGGGGTAACCGAGAGACCCAGTACTTC.

Here the CDR3 reads CASSNQGVYGYTF. In DNA form, the CDR3 reads TGTGCCAGCAGCAATCAGGGAGTCTATGGCTACACCTTC. The rearrangement uses TRBV3-1 (or the pseudogene TRBV3-2) and TRBJ1-2, with D possibly TRBD1 on 5 matching bases. Trimming took 5 bases from V and 4 from J, leaving 11 bases between them. Germline values: CDR1 LGHDT, CDR2 YNNKEL (reference sequence). The CDR3 totals 13 residues.

The rearrangement joins TRBV11-2 to TRBJ2-1, with D perhaps assigned TRBD1 or TRBD2 (5 bases each). The CDR3 has 15 residues. V lost 1 base to trimming and J lost 8 bases, with 15 bases between them. Germline CDR1 and CDR2: SGHAT and FQNNGV. DNA for the CDR3: TGTGCCAGCAGCTTAGGACTATTCGGGGCGGATGAGCAGTTCTTC. It specifies CASSLGLFGADEQFF.

The gene calls are TRBV20-1 and TRBJ2-3; 8 nucleotides agree with TRBD1. Per germline, CDR1 DFQATT and CDR2 SNEGSKA (reference sequence). The CDR3 totals 13 residues. V was pared by 3 bases and J by 6 bases, with 5 bases of the junction left unmatched. CDR3 DNA: TGCAGTGCTAGTGTGACAGGGGTGGATACGCAGTATTTT. Translating gives CSASVTGVDTQYF.

The CDR3 sequence is CASSTMDRGLNYEQYF. The CDR3 nucleotides are TGTGCCAGCAGTACCATGGACAGGGGGCTAAACTACGAGCAGTACTTC. J is TRBJ2-7 and V is TRBV27; 11 bases align to TRBD1. Germline V gene lookup returns CDR1 MNHEY and CDR2 SMNVEV (reference sequence). The length of the CDR3 is 16 residues. V lost 5 bases, J lost 3 bases, and 9 bases stayed unmatched.

The CDR3 spells CASSQGRVNEKLFF. Here the CDR3 DNA reads TGTGCCAGCAGCCAGGGACGGGTTAATGAAAAACTGTTTTTT. The V call is TRBV27, the J call TRBJ1-4, with D possibly being TRBD1 (5 bases). V was trimmed by 6 bases and J by 4 bases, leaving 12 bases between them. This CDR3 spans 14 amino acids. CDR1 and CDR2 (germline): MNHEY, SMNVEV (reference sequence). The full variable domain, completed using reference TRBV27 and TRBJ1-4, is EAQVTQNPRYLITVTGKKLTVTCSQNMNHEYMSWYRQDPGLGLRQIYYSMNVEVTDKGDVPEGYKVSRKEKRNFPLILESPSPNQTSLYFCASSQGRVNEKLFFGSGTQLSVL.

CDR3 in amino acids: CASSQKFWNTEAFF. The CDR3 bases are TGTGCCAGCAGCCAGAAGTTCTGGAACACTGAAGCTTTCTTT. V is TRBV3-1 (or the pseudogene TRBV3-2) and J is TRBJ1-1; D gene uncertain. From germline, CDR1 is LGHDT and CDR2 YNNKEL (reference sequence). The CDR3 runs to 14 residues. V was shortened by 3 bases and J by 1 base, with 9 bases between the two germline ends.

This clone was seen only once. This chain uses TRBV6-6 with TRBJ1-4; D unclear. Trimming pared 7 bases from V and 0 bases from J, leaving 6 bases between. CDR3 length: 13 residues. Per germline, CDR1 MNHNY and CDR2 SVGAGI (reference sequence). CDR3 sequence: CASTDPTNEKLFF. Written as DNA, the CDR3 is TGTGCCAGCACGGACCCAACTAATGAAAAACTGTTTTTT.